A single sample is the source of the 26 T cell receptor beta chains below, sequenced in a study of T cells after somatic rescue of genetic block. This table comes from immunoSEQ multiplex PCR, and its TCRdb copy is limited to in-frame clones, with some not included. The data contain approximately 65,000 clones, less than 95% of them singletons. The sample was peripheral blood mononuclear cells (PBMCs). The receptors here all came from a man aged 40-49 years.

The chain combines TRBV18 with TRBJ1-1, with D possibly being TRBD1 (5 bases). In germline, CDR1 is KGHSH, CDR2 LQKENI. V dropped 2 bases and J dropped 0 bases, with 10 bases sitting between them. The CDR3 spans 15 residues. As DNA, the CDR3 is TGTGCCAGCTCACCATCCAGGGATATGAACACTGAAGCTTTCTTT. It translates to CASSPSRDMNTEAFF.

This chain connects TRBV5-4 to TRBJ2-7, with 9 bases matching TRBD1. The V and J ends lost 4 bases and 2 bases, in that order; junction bases with no gene match: 7. Germline values: CDR1 SGHNT, CDR2 YYREEE (reference sequence). The CDR3 has 15 residues. The CDR3, as DNA: TGTGCCAGCAGCAACCGGGACAGGGTCCCCTACGAGCAGTACTTC. Its translation is CASSNRDRVPYEQYF.

This clone has a single count. This chain uses TRBV2 with TRBJ1-5; D remains unclear. The length of the CDR3 is 15 residues. CDR1 is SNHLY and CDR2 is FYNNEI in the germline V gene. The germline V and J ends were trimmed by 5 bases and 2 bases, with 13 bases remaining between them. The DNA of the CDR3 is TGTGCCAGCAGTCCAAACGGACGGGGCAATCAGCCCCAGCATTTT. It encodes CASSPNGRGNQPQHF.

The table lists this clone with a count of one. The genes are TRBV18 and TRBJ1-1, with 7 bases aligning to TRBD1. Germline trimming cut 1 base from V and 4 bases from J; bases unmatched to any gene: 6. CDR3 length: 15 residues. Germline loops: CDR1 KGHSH, CDR2 LQKENI. For the CDR3, the DNA is TGTGCCAGCTCACCACGGGACAGCCGGGGCACTGAAGCTTTCTTT. It is translated as CASSPRDSRGTEAFF.

The rearrangement uses TRBV5-1 and TRBJ1-6; tentative D call: TRBD1 (6 bases). CDR1 SGHRS and CDR2 YFSETQ come from the germline V gene. Trimming shortened V by 1 base and J by 9 bases, and 11 bases separated the two germline ends. There are 14 residues in the CDR3. The CDR3 DNA reads TGCGCCAGCAGCTTGTCAGGGGTGATTTCACCCCTCCACTTT. Amino acids: CASSLSGVISPLHF.

The chain uses TRBV7-2 and TRBJ2-3, with D maybe TRBD1 (5 bases). V was pared by 7 bases and J by 5 bases, with 22 bases between. Germline CDR1 is SGHTA and CDR2 is FQGNSA. The CDR3 is made up of 16 amino acids. CDR3 amino acids: CASTELGSRDRDTQYF. Written as DNA, the CDR3 is TGTGCCAGCACTGAGTTAGGGTCCAGGGATAGAGATACGCAGTATTTT.

A single count supports this clone. The chain joins TRBV5-1 to TRBJ2-7, with 9 bases matching TRBD1. Losses at the gene ends were 7 bases for V and 3 bases for J; bases not matched to a gene: 8. The CDR3 is 14 amino acids. CDR1 SGHRS and CDR2 YFSETQ come from the germline V gene. Here the CDR3 DNA reads TGCGCCAGCGGCACCGGGACAGGGCTCTACGAGCAGTACTTC. This translates into CASGTGTGLYEQYF.

In DNA, the CDR3 is TGTGCCAGCAGTACAGGGACAGGGTGGATTCATTCACCCCTCCACTTT. The encoded protein is CASSTGTGWIHSPLHF. V and J are TRBV28 and TRBJ1-6, with 9 nucleotides matching TRBD1. Per the germline V gene, CDR1 is MDHEN and CDR2 is SYDVKM. The CDR3 runs 16 residues. The junction had 10 bases not matched to a gene; V was cut back by 5 bases and J by 8 bases.

The chain has TRBV4-1 and TRBJ1-5; D gene unclear. The CDR3 sequence is 13 residues long. The germline V and J ends were trimmed by 4 bases and 2 bases, with 6 bases remaining between them. Germline CDR1 reads MGHRA; CDR2 reads YSYEKL. The CDR3 protein is CASSPSGNQPQHF. The CDR3 coding sequence is TGCGCCAGCAGCCCAAGCGGCAATCAGCCCCAGCATTTT.

V is TRBV5-1 and J is TRBJ2-5; D ambiguous. V was shortened by 5 bases and J by 5 bases, with 13 bases between the two germline ends. In germline, CDR1 is SGHRS, CDR2 YFSETQ. The CDR3 is 13 residues long. CDR3 in DNA: TGCGCCAGCAGAAAGGGATTTGGGGAGACCCAGTACTTC. This translates into CASRKGFGETQYF.

The chain is built from TRBV10-1 and TRBJ2-1, with TRBD2 matching 10 bases. V trimming: 4 bases; J trimming: 9 bases; junction bases outside the gene matches: 3. This CDR3 is 13 amino acids long. Germline CDR1 is WNHNN and CDR2 is SYGVQD (reference sequence). CDR3 sequence (DNA): TGCGCCAGCAGTGCTAGCGGGGGTTTTGAGCAGTTCTTC. As protein: CASSASGGFEQFF.

This rearrangement joins TRBV28 to TRBJ2-3; 11 bases align to TRBD1. This CDR3 has 15 residues. The germline V gene encodes CDR1 MDHEN and CDR2 SYDVKM. Losses at the gene ends were 3 bases for V and 3 bases for J; bases not matched to a gene: 2. CDR3 region: CASSFGQGATDTQYF. DNA for the CDR3: TGTGCCAGCAGTTTCGGACAGGGGGCTACAGATACGCAGTATTTT.

The chain joins TRBV11-2 to TRBJ2-1, with D perhaps TRBD2 (6 bases). V was pared by 7 bases and J by 4 bases, with 23 bases between. The CDR3 length is 17 residues. The germline CDR1 and CDR2 sequences are SGHAT and FQNNGV. The CDR3 sequence: CASTYRAGTTSYNEQFF. CDR3 DNA sequence: TGTGCCAGCACCTATAGGGCCGGGACGACTAGTTACAATGAGCAGTTCTTC.

The V call is TRBV7-9, the J call TRBJ1-3; possible D gene TRBD1, 5 bases. The CDR3 totals 13 residues. Trimming pared 5 bases from V and 8 bases from J, leaving 13 bases between. Germline V CDR1 and CDR2: SEHNR, FQNEAQ (reference sequence). CDR3 sequence: CASSEGVLDTIYF. As DNA, the CDR3 is TGTGCCAGCAGCGAAGGGGTTTTGGACACCATATATTTT.

The rearrangement links TRBV9 to TRBJ2-3, with D tentatively TRBD1 or TRBD2 (5 bases each). V dropped 0 bases and J dropped 5 bases, with 10 bases sitting between them. This CDR3 has 14 amino acids. Germline CDR1 and CDR2: SGDLS and YYNGEE. CDR3 loop: CASSVAGPGDTQYF. DNA for the CDR3: TGTGCCAGCAGCGTAGCGGGGCCGGGAGATACGCAGTATTTT.

J is TRBJ1-1 and V is TRBV18; D gene unclear. This CDR3 has 11 amino acids. The germline V gene has CDR1 KGHSH and CDR2 LQKENI. V lost 3 bases, J lost 1 base, and 0 bases lay in between. The CDR3 here is CASSPNTEAFF. CDR3 nucleotide sequence: TGTGCCAGCTCACCGAACACTGAAGCTTTCTTT.

V and J are TRBV5-4 and TRBJ2-7; a possible D gene is TRBD2 (6 bases). The ends were cut back, 4 bases at V and 3 bases at J, with 32 bases in the middle. The V gene's germline CDR1 is SGHNT and CDR2 YYREEE (reference sequence). This CDR3 has 20 amino acids. The CDR3 DNA reads as TGTGCCAGCAGCGGGGCCAGGGCACGAGGTGGGGGAGGCGGATACTACGAGCAGTACTTC. Residues: CASSGARARGGGGGYYEQYF.

This clone was recorded once. This chain joins TRBV27 and TRBJ1-2; 8 bases are shared with TRBD1. Germline CDR1 MNHEY, CDR2 SMNVEV (reference sequence). There are 12 residues in the CDR3. The ends lost 6 bases at V and 8 bases at J; junction bases unmatched: 5. The CDR3 spells CASRPDRGGYTF. The CDR3 coding sequence is TGTGCCAGCAGACCAGACAGGGGAGGCTACACCTTC.

The chain couples TRBV7-8 to TRBJ2-7, with D tentatively TRBD1 (6 bases). The CDR3 loop spans 14 amino acids. Germline CDR1 and CDR2: SGHVS and FQNEAQ. Trimming took 4 bases from V and 9 from J, leaving 19 bases between them. CDR3 coding DNA: TGTGCCAGCAGCTCTACGCCGGGACAAAAATCGCAGTACTTC. Translated: CASSSTPGQKSQYF.

This sequence joins TRBV11-2 and TRBJ2-7, with no clear D. V was trimmed by 1 base and J by 0 bases, leaving 4 bases between them. Germline V gene lookup returns CDR1 SGHAT and CDR2 FQNNGV. This CDR3 is 13 amino acids long. CDR3 sequence: CASSLALSYEQYF. As DNA, the CDR3 is TGTGCCAGCAGCTTAGCTCTCTCCTACGAGCAGTACTTC.

The chain joins TRBV18 to TRBJ2-1; D perhaps matches TRBD1 (6 bases). Trimming shortened V by 2 bases and J by 4 bases, and 9 bases separated the two germline ends. Germline values: CDR1 KGHSH, CDR2 LQKENI. This CDR3 is built from 14 residues. The CDR3 loop reads CASSPSQGYNEQFF. The CDR3 DNA reads as TGTGCCAGCTCACCATCCCAGGGGTACAATGAGCAGTTCTTC.

The V and J genes are TRBV2 and TRBJ2-5; a weak D match, TRBD1 (6 bases). CDR3 length: 16 residues. Trimming shortened V by 3 bases and J by 2 bases, and 16 bases separated the two germline ends. Germline CDR1 SNHLY, CDR2 FYNNEI. CDR3 in amino acids: CASSDRTDPLQETQYF. CDR3 bases: TGTGCCAGCAGTGATAGGACAGACCCACTTCAAGAGACCCAGTACTTC.

The V call is TRBV27, the J call TRBJ2-1, with TRBD1 identical over 7 bases. The J segment lost 8 bases and the V segment lost 4 bases, leaving 8 bases of the junction unmatched. Germline V CDR1 and CDR2: MNHEY, SMNVEV (reference sequence). CDR3 length: 14 amino acids. In DNA form, the CDR3 reads TGTGCCAGCAGTTCGGAAGGGGGCTGGGATGAGCAGTTCTTC. Protein sequence: CASSSEGGWDEQFF.

The chain links TRBV4-1 to TRBJ2-5, with 7 bases identical to TRBD1. The V segment lost 3 bases and the J segment 5 bases; nucleotides outside the gene matches: 6. The CDR3 runs to 14 residues. CDR1 is MGHRA and CDR2 is YSYEKL in the germline V gene. The CDR3 is CASSQTTGRETQYF. The CDR3 DNA is TGCGCCAGCAGCCAGACGACAGGGCGGGAGACCCAGTACTTC.

The chain joins TRBV7-9 to TRBJ2-2; D is unresolved. The CDR3 consists of 11 residues. Germline values: CDR1 SEHNR, CDR2 FQNEAQ (reference sequence). V lost 2 bases and J 12 bases, leaving 7 bases between the germline ends. The CDR3 DNA is TGTGCCAGCAGCTTAAATAGGAAGCTGTTTTTT. Amino acid sequence: CASSLNRKLFF.

This chain connects TRBV7-2 to TRBJ1-2; 7 bases map to TRBD1. The V segment lost 4 bases and the J segment 0 bases; nucleotides outside the gene matches: 14. Germline lookup yields CDR1 SGHTA and CDR2 FQGNSA. The CDR3 is 18 residues long. CDR3 DNA: TGTGCCAGCAGCTCTCAGGGGGGATGGATGACTACTAACTATGGCTACACCTTC. It encodes CASSSQGGWMTTNYGYTF.